This TCR beta chain is from a study of blood T cell repertoires in COVID-19. Study summary: The study drew acute and convalescent COVID-19 samples from the United States, Italy and Spain. Sample material is recorded as cDNA or gDNA derived from T cells, B-cell-depleted T cells, or PBMCs.

Under the authors' procedure: The authors estimated nucleated cell counts from reference gene primer amplification. TCRdb keeps only in-frame clones here, not all; method: immunoSEQ multiplex PCR. The D gene and trimming were derived from the DNA, and the V and J assignments and clone size from that table. The repertoire holds approximately 160,000 clones, with around 84% as singletons. Germline V lookup: CDR1 KGHSH, CDR2 LQKENI. The CDR3 sequence is 14 residues long. J is TRBJ2-6 and V is TRBV18; no reliable D call. The sequence derives from a man aged 50 to 59 with active or convalescent COVID-19. Sequenced material: peripheral blood. CDR3 sequence: CAATRDSGANVLTF. The CDR3 region has the DNA TGTGCAGCTACCCGTGACTCTGGGGCCAACGTCCTGACTTTC.